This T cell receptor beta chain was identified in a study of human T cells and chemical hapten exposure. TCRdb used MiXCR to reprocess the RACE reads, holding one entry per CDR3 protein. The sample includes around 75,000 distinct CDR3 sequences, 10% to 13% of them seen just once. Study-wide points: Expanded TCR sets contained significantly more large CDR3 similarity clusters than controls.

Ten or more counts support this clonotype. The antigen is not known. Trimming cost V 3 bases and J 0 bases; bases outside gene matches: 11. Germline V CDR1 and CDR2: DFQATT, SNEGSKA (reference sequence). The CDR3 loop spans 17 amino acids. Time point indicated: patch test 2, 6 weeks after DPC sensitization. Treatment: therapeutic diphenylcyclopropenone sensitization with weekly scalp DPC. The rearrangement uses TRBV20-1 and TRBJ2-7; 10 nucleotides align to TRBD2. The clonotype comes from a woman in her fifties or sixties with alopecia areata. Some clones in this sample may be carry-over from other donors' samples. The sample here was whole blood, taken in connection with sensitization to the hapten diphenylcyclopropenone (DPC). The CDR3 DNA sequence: TGCAGTGCTAGTAGTAGCGGGAGGCCTCCATTCTCCTACGAGCAGTACTTC. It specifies CSASSSGRPPFSYEQYF.